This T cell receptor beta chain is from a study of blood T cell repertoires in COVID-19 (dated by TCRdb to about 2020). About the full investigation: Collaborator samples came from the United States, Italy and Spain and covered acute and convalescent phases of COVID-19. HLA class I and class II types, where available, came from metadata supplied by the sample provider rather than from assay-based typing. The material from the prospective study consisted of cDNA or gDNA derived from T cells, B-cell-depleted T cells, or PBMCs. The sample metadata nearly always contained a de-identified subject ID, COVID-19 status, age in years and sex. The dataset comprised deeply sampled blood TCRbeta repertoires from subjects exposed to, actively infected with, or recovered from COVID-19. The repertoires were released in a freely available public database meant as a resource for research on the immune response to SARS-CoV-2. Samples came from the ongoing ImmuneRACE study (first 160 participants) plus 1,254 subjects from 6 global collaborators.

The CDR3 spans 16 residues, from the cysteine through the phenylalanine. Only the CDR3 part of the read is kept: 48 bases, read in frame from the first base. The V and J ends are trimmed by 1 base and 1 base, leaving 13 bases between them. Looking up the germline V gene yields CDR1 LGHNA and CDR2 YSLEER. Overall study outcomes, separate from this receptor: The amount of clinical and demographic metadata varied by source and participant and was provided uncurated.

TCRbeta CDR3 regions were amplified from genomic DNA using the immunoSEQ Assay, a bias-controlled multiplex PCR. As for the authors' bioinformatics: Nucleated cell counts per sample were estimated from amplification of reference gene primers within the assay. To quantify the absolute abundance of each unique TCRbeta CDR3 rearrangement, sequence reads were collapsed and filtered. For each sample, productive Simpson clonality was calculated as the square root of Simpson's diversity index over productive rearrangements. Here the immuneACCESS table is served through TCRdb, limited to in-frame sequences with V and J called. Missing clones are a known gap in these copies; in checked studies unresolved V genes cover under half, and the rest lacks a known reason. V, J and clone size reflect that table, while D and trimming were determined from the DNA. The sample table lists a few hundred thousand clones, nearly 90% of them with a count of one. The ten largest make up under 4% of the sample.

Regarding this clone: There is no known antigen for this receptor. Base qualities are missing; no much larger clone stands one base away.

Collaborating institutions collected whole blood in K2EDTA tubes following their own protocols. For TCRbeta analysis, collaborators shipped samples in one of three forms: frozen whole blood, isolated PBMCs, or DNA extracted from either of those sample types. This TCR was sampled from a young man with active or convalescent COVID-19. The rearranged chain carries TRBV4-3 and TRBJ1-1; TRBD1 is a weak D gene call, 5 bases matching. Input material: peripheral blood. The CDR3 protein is CASSQGPGVKNTEAFF. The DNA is TGCGCCAGCAGCCAAGGCCCGGGGGTTAAGAACACTGAAGCTTTCTTT.